This record covers a single T cell receptor beta chain. Its antigen is not known. CDR1 is GTSNPN and CDR2 is SVGIG in the germline V gene (reference sequence). The CDR3 is 11 amino acids. The V and J ends lost 2 bases and 7 bases respectively, with 8 bases between them. Running of the assay took place at deep level. TCRdb keeps only in-frame clones here, not all; method: immunoSEQ multiplex PCR. The data contain 2 million to 2.5 million clones, approximately 96% of them seen just once; the ten biggest clones take up around 0.13%. These data are taken from a study of shared clonotypes between healthy human individuals. Study conclusions and caveats: Among donors, clonotype sharing was expected to be affected by sequencing depth. In a few donors, 4.5% to 5.5% of naive CD4 clonotypes appeared in common. Represented diversity, genetic and exposure-history alike, was limited by few donors.

The receptor comes from a man younger than 35 in good health. Sequences were obtained from naive CD4+ T cells sorted from blood. Subset specified: CD45RA+ positively selected. The gene calls are TRBV30 and TRBJ2-5, with D possibly TRBD2 on 5 matching bases. This chain's CDR3 is CAWSFRGTQYF. The CDR3 DNA is TGTGCCTGGAGTTTTCGGGGGACCCAGTACTTC.